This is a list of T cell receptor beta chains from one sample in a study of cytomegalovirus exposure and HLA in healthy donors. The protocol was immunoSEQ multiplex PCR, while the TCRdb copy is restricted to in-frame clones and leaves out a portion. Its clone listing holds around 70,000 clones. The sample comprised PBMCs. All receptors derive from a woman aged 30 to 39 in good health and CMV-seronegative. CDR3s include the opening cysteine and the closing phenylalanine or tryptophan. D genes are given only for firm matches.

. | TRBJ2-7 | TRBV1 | CTSSQGELPRVYEQYF | TGCACCAGCAGCCAAGGAGAACTACCCAGGGTTTACGAGCAGTACTTC
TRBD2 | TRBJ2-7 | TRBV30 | CAGRRGGGGSYEQYF | TGTGCCGGGAGGCGGGGCGGGGGTGGCTCCTACGAGCAGTACTTC
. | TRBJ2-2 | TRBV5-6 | CASSRRSSGVVNTGELFF | TGTGCCAGCAGCCGGAGATCCTCAGGGGTTGTCAACACCGGGGAGCTGTTTTTT
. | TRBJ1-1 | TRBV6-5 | CASSFRVGTEAFF | TGTGCCAGCAGTTTCAGGGTTGGAACTGAAGCTTTCTTT
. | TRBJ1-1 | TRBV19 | CASSITLRGGDAEAFF | TGTGCCAGTAGTATAACCCTCAGGGGCGGAGACGCTGAAGCTTTCTTT
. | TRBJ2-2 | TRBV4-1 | CASSRRDVTGELFF | TGCGCCAGCAGCCGGAGGGACGTCACCGGGGAGCTGTTTTTT
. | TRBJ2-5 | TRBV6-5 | CASIRAEGETQYF | TGTGCCAGCATCAGGGCGGAGGGAGAGACCCAGTACTTC
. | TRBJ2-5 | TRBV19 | CASSPEGDVETQYF | TGTGCCAGTAGTCCAGAGGGGGATGTGGAGACCCAGTACTTC
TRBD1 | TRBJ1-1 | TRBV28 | CAISSGTGGMNTEAFF | TGTGCCATTTCCTCCGGGACAGGGGGCATGAACACTGAAGCTTTCTTT
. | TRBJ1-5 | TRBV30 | CAWSVKGGNQPQHF | TGTGCCTGGAGTGTAAAAGGAGGAAATCAGCCCCAGCATTTT
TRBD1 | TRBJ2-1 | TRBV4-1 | CASSPPSGTGYNEQFF | TGCGCCAGCAGCCCTCCCTCCGGGACAGGATACAATGAGCAGTTCTTC
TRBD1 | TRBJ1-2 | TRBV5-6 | CASSWTDRNYGYTF | TGTGCCAGCAGCTGGACGGACAGGAACTATGGCTACACCTTC
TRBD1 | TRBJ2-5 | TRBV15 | CATSIRDRQETQYF | TGTGCCACCAGCATTCGGGACAGACAAGAGACCCAGTACTTC
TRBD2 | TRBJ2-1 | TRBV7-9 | CASSLTTSGRGEQFF | TGTGCCAGCAGCTTAACAACTAGCGGGAGGGGTGAGCAGTTCTTC
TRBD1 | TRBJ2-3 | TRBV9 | CASSSHRGRTDTQYF | TGTGCCAGCAGCTCCCACAGGGGCAGGACAGATACGCAGTATTTT
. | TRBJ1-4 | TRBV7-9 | CASSLSRGQDEKLFF | TGTGCCAGCAGCTTATCCCGGGGTCAGGATGAAAAACTGTTTTTT
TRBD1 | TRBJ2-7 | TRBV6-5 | CASSERATGGYEQYF | TGTGCCAGCAGCGAACGTGCGACAGGGGGCTACGAGCAGTACTTC
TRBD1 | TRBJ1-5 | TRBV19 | CASSITGGWDQPQHF | TGTGCCAGTAGTATCACAGGGGGCTGGGATCAGCCCCAGCATTTT
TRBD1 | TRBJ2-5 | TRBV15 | CATSRESTGGMETQYF | TGTGCCACCAGCAGAGAGAGCACAGGGGGCATGGAGACCCAGTACTTC
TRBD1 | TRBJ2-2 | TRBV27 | CASSSKWTGAANTGELFF | TGTGCCAGCAGCTCAAAATGGACAGGCGCCGCTAACACCGGGGAGCTGTTTTTT
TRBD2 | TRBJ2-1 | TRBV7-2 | CASSLASSGNYNEQFF | TGTGCCAGCAGCTTAGCGTCTAGCGGGAACTACAATGAGCAGTTCTTC
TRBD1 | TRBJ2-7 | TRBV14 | CASSPTGGPSYEQYF | TGTGCCAGCAGCCCTACAGGGGGTCCCTCCTACGAGCAGTACTTC
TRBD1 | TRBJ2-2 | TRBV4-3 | CASSQEKGQGASGFTGELFF | TGCGCCAGCAGCCAAGAAAAGGGACAGGGGGCAAGTGGATTCACCGGGGAGCTGTTTTTT
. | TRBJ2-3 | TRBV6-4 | CASSDVFTDTQYF | TGTGCCAGCAGTGACGTCTTCACAGATACGCAGTATTTT
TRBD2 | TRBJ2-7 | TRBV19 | CASSLGTSGTYEQYF | TGTGCCAGTAGTCTCGGGACTAGCGGTACCTACGAGCAGTACTTC
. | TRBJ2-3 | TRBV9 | CASSARQTTDTQYF | TGTGCCAGCAGCGCCAGACAGACCACAGATACGCAGTATTTT
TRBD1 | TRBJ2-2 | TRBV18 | CASSPQQGLSGELFF | TGTGCCAGCTCACCCCAACAGGGGCTGTCCGGGGAGCTGTTTTTT
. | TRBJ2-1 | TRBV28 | CASSGGNNEQFF | TGTGCCAGCAGTGGCGGCAACAATGAGCAGTTCTTC
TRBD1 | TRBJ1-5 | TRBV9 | CASSATGGAQPQHF | TGTGCCAGCAGCGCCACAGGGGGGGCTCAGCCCCAGCATTTT
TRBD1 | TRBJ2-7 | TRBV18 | CASSTGQKYEQYF | TGTGCCAGCTCAACGGGACAGAAGTACGAGCAGTACTTC
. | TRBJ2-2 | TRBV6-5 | CASSYSGDSYTGELFF | TGTGCCAGCAGTTACTCGGGGGACTCCTACACCGGGGAGCTGTTTTTT
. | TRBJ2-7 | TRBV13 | CASSPGGAGGYEQYF | TGTGCCAGCAGCCCCGGGGGGGCAGGGGGGTACGAGCAGTACTTC
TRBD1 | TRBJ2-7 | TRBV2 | CASTPGQGVVEQYF | TGTGCCAGCACCCCGGGACAGGGAGTGGTCGAGCAGTACTTC
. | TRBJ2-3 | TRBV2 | CASSELGAGGDTQYF | TGTGCCAGCAGTGAGTTGGGAGCGGGTGGAGATACGCAGTATTTT
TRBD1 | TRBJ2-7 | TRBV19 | CASSISGTGAYEQYF | TGTGCCAGTAGTATCTCCGGGACAGGGGCCTACGAGCAGTACTTC
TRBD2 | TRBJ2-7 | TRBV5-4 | CASSLTSGGTPYF | TGTGCCAGCAGCTTGACTAGCGGGGGGACGCCGTACTTC
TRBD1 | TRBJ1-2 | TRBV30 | CAWSPRQGGGYTF | TGTGCCTGGAGTCCCCGACAGGGGGGAGGCTACACCTTC